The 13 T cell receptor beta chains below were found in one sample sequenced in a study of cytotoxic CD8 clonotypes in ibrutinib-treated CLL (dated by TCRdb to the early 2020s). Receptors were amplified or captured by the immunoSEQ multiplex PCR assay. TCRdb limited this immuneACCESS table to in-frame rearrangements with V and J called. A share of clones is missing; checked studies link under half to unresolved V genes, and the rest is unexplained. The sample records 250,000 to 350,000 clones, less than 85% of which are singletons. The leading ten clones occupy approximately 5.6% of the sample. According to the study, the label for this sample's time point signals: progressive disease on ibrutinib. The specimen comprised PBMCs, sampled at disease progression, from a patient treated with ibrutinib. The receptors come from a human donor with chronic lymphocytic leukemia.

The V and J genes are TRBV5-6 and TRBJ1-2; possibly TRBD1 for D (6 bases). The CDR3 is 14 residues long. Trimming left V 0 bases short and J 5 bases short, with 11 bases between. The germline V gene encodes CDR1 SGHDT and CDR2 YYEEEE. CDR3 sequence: CASSLGGGQYGYTF. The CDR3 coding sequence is TGTGCCAGCAGCTTGGGTGGGGGCCAGTATGGCTACACCTTC. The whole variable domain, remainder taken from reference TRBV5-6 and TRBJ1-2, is DAGVTQSPTHLIKTRGQQVTLRCSPKSGHDTVSWYQQALGQGPQFIFQYYEEEERQRGNFPDRFSGHQFPNYSSELNVNALLLGDSALYLCASSLGGGQYGYTFGSGTRLTVV.

The CDR3 reads CASSPPGGMGFWEQFF. DNA of the CDR3: TGTGCCAGCTCACCACCCGGGGGCATGGGGTTTTGGGAGCAGTTCTTC. The chain is built from TRBV18 and TRBJ2-1; D might be TRBD1 or TRBD2, each matching 6 bases. The germline gives CDR1 KGHSH, CDR2 LQKENI. Trimming stripped 0 bases from V and 10 bases from J, with 19 bases between. The CDR3 runs to 16 residues.

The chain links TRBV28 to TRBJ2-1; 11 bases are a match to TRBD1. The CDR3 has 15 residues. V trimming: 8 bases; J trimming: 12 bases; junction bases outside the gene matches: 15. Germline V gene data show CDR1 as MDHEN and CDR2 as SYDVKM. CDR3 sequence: CASRSSGTGGLAQFF. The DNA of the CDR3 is TGTGCCAGCCGATCTTCCGGGACAGGGGGTTTGGCGCAGTTCTTC. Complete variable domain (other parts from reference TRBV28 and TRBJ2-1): DVKVTQSSRYLVKRTGEKVFLECVQDMDHENMFWYRQDPGLGLRLIYFSYDVKMKEKGDIPEGYSVSREKKERFSLILESASTNQTSMYLCASRSSGTGGLAQFFGPGTRLTVL.

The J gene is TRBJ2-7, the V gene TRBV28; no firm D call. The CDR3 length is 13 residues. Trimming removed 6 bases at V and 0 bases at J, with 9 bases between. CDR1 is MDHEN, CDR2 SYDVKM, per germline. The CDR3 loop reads CASSPTHSYEQYF. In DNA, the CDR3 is TGTGCCAGCAGCCCTACCCACTCCTACGAGCAGTACTTC.

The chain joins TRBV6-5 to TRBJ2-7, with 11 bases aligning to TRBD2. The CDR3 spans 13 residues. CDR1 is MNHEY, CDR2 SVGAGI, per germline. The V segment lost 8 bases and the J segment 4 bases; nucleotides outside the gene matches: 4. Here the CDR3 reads CASSSSGRYEQYF. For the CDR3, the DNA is TGTGCCAGCTCCTCTAGCGGGAGGTACGAGCAGTACTTC.

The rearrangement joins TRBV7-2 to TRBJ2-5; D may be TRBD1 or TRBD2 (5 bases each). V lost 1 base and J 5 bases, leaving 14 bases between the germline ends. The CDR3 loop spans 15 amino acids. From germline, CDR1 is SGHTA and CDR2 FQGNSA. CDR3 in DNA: TGTGCCAGCAGCTTAGTACGTTCCAGGGAGGAGACCCAGTACTTC. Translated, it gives CASSLVRSREETQYF.

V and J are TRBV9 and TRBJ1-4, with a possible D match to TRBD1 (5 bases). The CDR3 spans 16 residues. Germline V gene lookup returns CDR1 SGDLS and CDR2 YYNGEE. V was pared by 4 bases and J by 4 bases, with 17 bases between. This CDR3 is CASSLNPREGNEKLFF. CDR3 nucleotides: TGTGCCAGCAGCCTAAACCCCAGGGAAGGTAATGAAAAACTGTTTTTT.

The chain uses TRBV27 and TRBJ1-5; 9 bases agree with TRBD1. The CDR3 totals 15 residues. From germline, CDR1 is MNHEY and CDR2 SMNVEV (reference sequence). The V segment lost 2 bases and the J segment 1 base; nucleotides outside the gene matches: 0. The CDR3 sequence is CASSLDRGSNQPQHF. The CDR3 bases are TGTGCCAGCAGTTTAGACAGGGGGAGCAATCAGCCCCAGCATTTT.

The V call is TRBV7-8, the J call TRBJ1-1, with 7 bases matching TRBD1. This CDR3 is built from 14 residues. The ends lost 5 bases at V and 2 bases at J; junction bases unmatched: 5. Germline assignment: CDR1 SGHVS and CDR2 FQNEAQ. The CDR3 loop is CASSRRTGNTEAFF. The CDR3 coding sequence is TGTGCCAGCAGCCGTCGGACAGGAAACACTGAAGCTTTCTTT.

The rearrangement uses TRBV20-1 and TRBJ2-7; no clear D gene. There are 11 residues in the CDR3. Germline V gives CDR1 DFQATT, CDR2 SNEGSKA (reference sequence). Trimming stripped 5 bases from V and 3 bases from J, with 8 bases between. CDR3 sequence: CSAGGDYEQYF. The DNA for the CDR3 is TGCAGTGCTGGTGGAGACTACGAGCAGTACTTC.

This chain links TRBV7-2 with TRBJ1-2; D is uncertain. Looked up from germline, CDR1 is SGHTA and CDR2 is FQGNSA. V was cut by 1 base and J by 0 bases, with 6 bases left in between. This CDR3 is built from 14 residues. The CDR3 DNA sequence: TGTGCCAGCAGCTTAGAGGGAGCTAACTATGGCTACACCTTC. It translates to CASSLEGANYGYTF.

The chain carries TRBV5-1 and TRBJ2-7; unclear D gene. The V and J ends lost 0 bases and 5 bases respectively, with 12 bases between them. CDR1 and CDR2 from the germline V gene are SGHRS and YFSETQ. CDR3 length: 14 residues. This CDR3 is CASSLVLGFDEQYF. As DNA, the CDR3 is TGCGCCAGCAGCTTGGTTCTGGGTTTCGACGAGCAGTACTTC.

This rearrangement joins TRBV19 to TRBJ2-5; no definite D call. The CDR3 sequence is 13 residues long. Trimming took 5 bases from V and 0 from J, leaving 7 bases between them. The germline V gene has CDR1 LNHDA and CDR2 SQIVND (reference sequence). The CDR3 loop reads CASSEEYQETQYF. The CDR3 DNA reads TGTGCCAGTAGTGAAGAGTACCAAGAGACCCAGTACTTC.